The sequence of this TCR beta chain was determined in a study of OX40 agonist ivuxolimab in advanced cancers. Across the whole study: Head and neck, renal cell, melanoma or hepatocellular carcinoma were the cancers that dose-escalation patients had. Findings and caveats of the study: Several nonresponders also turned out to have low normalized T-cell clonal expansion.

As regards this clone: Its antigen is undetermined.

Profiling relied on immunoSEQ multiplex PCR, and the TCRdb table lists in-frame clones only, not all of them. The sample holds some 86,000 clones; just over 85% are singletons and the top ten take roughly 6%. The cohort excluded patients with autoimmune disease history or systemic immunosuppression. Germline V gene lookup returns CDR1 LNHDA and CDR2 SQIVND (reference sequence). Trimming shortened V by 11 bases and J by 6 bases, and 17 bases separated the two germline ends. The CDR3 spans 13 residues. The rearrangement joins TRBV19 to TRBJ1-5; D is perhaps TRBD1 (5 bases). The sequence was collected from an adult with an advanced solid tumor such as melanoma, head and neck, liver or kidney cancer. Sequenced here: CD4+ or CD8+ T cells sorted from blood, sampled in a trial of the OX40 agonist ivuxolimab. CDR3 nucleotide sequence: TGTGCCGCCGCCAGGGAGGTTATTCAGCCCCAGCATTTT. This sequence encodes CAAAREVIQPQHF.